The clone carrying this T cell receptor (beta chain) was found a few times. Antigen specificity is unknown. The sample is drawn from a study of CD8+CD57+ T cells in acquired aplastic anemia. Whole-study context: Mean yield of DNA from sorted CD4+ and CD8+ cells was roughly 3.1 ug.

General study results and limits: The study identified more than 25 CD8+ CDR3 sequences shared by patients and controls.

Template material for TCR beta VDJ and CDR3 profiling consisted of genomic DNA. TCRdb processed the reads anew with MiXCR; each CDR3 protein has one entry. The repertoire holds 150,000 to 200,000 distinct CDR3 sequences, with roughly 50% as singletons. CDR3 size: 17 residues. Germline CDR1 reads MDHEN; CDR2 reads SYDVKM. V gave up 0 bases and J gave up 3 bases, with 15 bases separating them. CD8+CD57+ cell expansion had been shown by flow cytometry in patients chosen for sequencing. Every patient had severe acquired aplastic anemia. The study sampled blood from patients who had received no therapy. The sample taken for sequencing was sorted CD4+, CD8+, or CD8+CD57+ T cells (not recorded which) from PBMCs. The clonotype comes from a human donor with aplastic anemia. The rearrangement links TRBV28 to TRBJ1-5, with D perhaps TRBD1 (5 bases). The CDR3 nucleotides are TGTGCCAGCAGTTTATGGGCAGGGAAGAAGATCAATCAGCCCCAGCATTTT. Translated: CASSLWAGKKINQPQHF.